This entry lists 21 T cell receptor beta chains sequenced from one sample in a study of blood T cells in healthy people across ages. A sample-barcoded 5' primer and a J-beta primer mix were used in a second PCR of roughly 7 to 12 cycles. Each CDR3 protein gets one entry after TCRdb re-called the 5' RACE reads with MiXCR. The table shows over 550,000 distinct CDR3 sequences, with under 30% occurring only once. The material sequenced was blood. All receptors derive from a woman aged 80 or over in good health.

The V and J genes are TRBV19 and TRBJ2-4, with D unresolved. Gene TRBJ2-7 matches the end of the DNA better, so the J call may be wrong. CDR3 length equals 14 residues. Germline V gene data show CDR1 as LNHDA and CDR2 as SQIVND (reference sequence). CDR3 residues: CATSLRVDIYEQYF. In DNA, the CDR3 is TGTGCCACTTCCCTCCGAGTCGATATCTACGAGCAGTACTTC.

This clonotype was counted ten times or more. The chain joins TRBV3-1 to TRBJ2-6; D uncertain. The V end lost 6 bases, the J end lost 1 base, and 10 bases lay between the germline ends. The germline V gene encodes CDR1 LGHDT and CDR2 YNNKEL (reference sequence). This CDR3 is 15 amino acids long. CDR3 protein: CASSYSTSGANVLTF. DNA of the CDR3: TGTGCCAGCAGTTACAGCACATCTGGGGCCAACGTCCTGACTTTC. Drawing the rest from reference TRBV3-1 and TRBJ2-6, the complete variable domain is DTAVSQTPKYLVTQMGNDKSIKCEQNLGHDTMYWYKQDSKKFLKIMFSYNNKELIINETVPNRFSPKSPDKAHLNLHINSLELGDSAVYFCASSYSTSGANVLTFGAGSRLTVL.

This clonotype was picked up a small number of times. This sequence joins TRBV27 and TRBJ2-3; D gene ambiguous. The CDR3 length is 13 residues. V was clipped by 10 bases and J by 0 bases, with 11 bases between them. CDR1 is MNHEY, CDR2 SMNVEV, per germline (reference sequence). The chain's CDR3 is CATLVLSTDTQYF. CDR3 bases: TGTGCCACCCTTGTTCTAAGCACAGATACGCAGTATTTT.

There are many counts of this clonotype. This chain joins TRBV11-2 and TRBJ2-1, with 13 nucleotides matching TRBD2. The CDR3 is made up of 16 amino acids. J gave up 6 bases and V 3 bases, and 5 bases lay outside the gene matches. Germline loops: CDR1 SGHAT, CDR2 FQNNGV. The CDR3 sequence is CASSLIGTSGANEQFF. The CDR3 DNA reads as TGTGCCAGCAGCTTGATCGGGACTAGCGGGGCCAATGAGCAGTTCTTC.

This clonotype was observed a few times. A much larger clone is a single base away; this may be a read error. The V and J genes are TRBV12-3 or TRBV12-4 and TRBJ1-5, with D uncertain. V lost 4 bases and J lost 0, with 22 bases in between. CDR3 length: 19 residues. The CDR3 DNA follows: TGTGCCAGCAGTTATTATGCTTTAGGCGGGCTTAGTAGCAATCAGCCCCAGCATTTT. It yields the protein CASSYYALGGLSSNQPQHF.

V usage is TRBV29-1 and J usage is TRBJ2-7; 9 bases match TRBD1. Germline CDR1 reads SQVTM; CDR2 reads ANQGSEA. The CDR3 has 12 amino acids. DNA of the CDR3: TGCAGTGGACAGGGGCTGGGAGAGGCCCAGTACTTC. Protein product: CSGQGLGEAQYF.

This clonotype has a count of ten or more. The rearrangement links TRBV7-2 to TRBJ2-1; no clear D. From germline, CDR1 is SGHTA and CDR2 FQGNSA. V lost 5 bases to trimming and J lost 12 bases, with 14 bases between them. The CDR3 length is 12 residues. The CDR3, as DNA: TGTGCCAGCAGCACCGGGTCCCAGGCGCAGTTCTTC. It encodes CASSTGSQAQFF. Together with reference TRBV7-2 and TRBJ2-1, the CDR3 gives the full variable domain: GAGVSQSPSNKVTEKGKDVELRCDPISGHTALYWYRQSLGQGLEFLIYFQGNSAPDKSGLPSDRFSAERTGGSVSTLTIQRTQQEDSAVYLCASSTGSQAQFFGPGTRLTVL.

This clonotype was recorded once. Possible read error: a much larger clone is one base away. The chain is built from TRBV5-1 and TRBJ1-6, with 7 bases identical to TRBD1. CDR3 size: 15 residues. V was pared by 5 bases and J by 5 bases, with 7 bases of the junction left unmatched. Germline CDR1 SGHRS, CDR2 YFSETQ. The CDR3 DNA is TGCGCCAGCAGTCAGGGACAGATCCATAATTCACCCCTCCACTTT. It translates to CASSQGQIHNSPLHF.

This clonotype has at least ten counts. The chain carries TRBV12-3 or TRBV12-4 and TRBJ1-5; perhaps TRBD1 as D (6 bases). The CDR3 loop spans 16 amino acids. The V end was cut by 6 bases, the J end by 7 bases, with 22 bases between. The CDR3 nucleotides read TGTGCCAGCAGCCCCCATGGGGGCGCGATAAGACAGCCCCAGCATTTT. This encodes CASSPHGGAIRQPQHF.

The chain carries TRBV7-2 and TRBJ2-7, with TRBD2 matching over 10 bases. Germline trimming cut 7 bases from V and 3 bases from J; bases unmatched to any gene: 9. The germline V gene has CDR1 SGHTA and CDR2 FQGNSA. The CDR3 totals 15 residues. CDR3 sequence: CASNRPSGGVYEQYF. DNA of the CDR3: TGTGCCAGCAACAGACCCAGCGGGGGGGTCTACGAGCAGTACTTC.

This clonotype was observed a few times. The chain is built from TRBV7-2 and TRBJ1-6, with a possible D match to TRBD1 (5 bases). The germline V gene encodes CDR1 SGHTA and CDR2 FQGNSA. V was shortened by 5 bases and J by 3 bases, with 11 bases between the two germline ends. The CDR3 loop spans 15 amino acids. The CDR3 sequence: CASSAGGDYNSPLHF. In nucleotides, the CDR3 is TGTGCCAGCAGCGCGGGGGGGGACTATAATTCACCCCTCCACTTT.

This clonotype was counted at least ten times. The genes are TRBV27 and TRBJ2-3; 8 bases line up with TRBD1. CDR1 MNHEY and CDR2 SMNVEV come from the germline V gene (reference sequence). Unmatched junction bases numbered 10, after V lost 2 bases and J lost 3 bases. The length of the CDR3 is 17 residues. CDR3 nucleotide sequence: TGTGCCAGCAGTTTAAGGGCAGGGGGCGTAGATACAGATACGCAGTATTTT. It encodes CASSLRAGGVDTDTQYF.

The chain joins TRBV6-1 to TRBJ1-2; no clear D gene. V lost 2 bases to trimming and J lost 8 bases, with 9 bases between them. Germline CDR1 is MNHNS and CDR2 is SASEGT. The CDR3 is made up of 12 amino acids. The CDR3: CASSEWREGYTF. For the CDR3, the DNA is TGTGCCAGCAGTGAATGGCGGGAGGGCTACACCTTC.

This clonotype came up many times. The rearrangement uses TRBV10-3 and TRBJ1-2; 9 nucleotides line up with TRBD1. Germline loops: CDR1 ENHRY, CDR2 SYGVKD. This CDR3 is 16 amino acids long. The J segment lost 4 bases and the V segment lost 0 bases, leaving 6 bases of the junction unmatched. The CDR3 nucleotides are TGTGCCATCAGTGAGTCGACTGGGACAGGGACCTATGGCTACACCTTC. Amino acid sequence: CAISESTGTGTYGYTF.

The genes are TRBV5-4 and TRBJ1-1; D not certain. From germline, CDR1 is SGHNT and CDR2 YYREEE (reference sequence). The CDR3 covers 16 residues. V was shortened by 6 bases and J by 0 bases, with 18 bases between the two germline ends. CDR3 residues: CASTTEPGVVNTEAFF. CDR3 DNA sequence: TGTGCCAGCACCACCGAACCGGGAGTTGTGAACACTGAAGCTTTCTTT.

The chain employs TRBV28 and TRBJ2-1, with D possibly TRBD2 on 5 matching bases. The CDR3 has 11 amino acids. Germline loops: CDR1 MDHEN, CDR2 SYDVKM. Trimming stripped 4 bases from V and 15 bases from J, with 13 bases between. CDR3 sequence (DNA): TGTGCCAGCAGTTCCACCGTGGCGGGGTTCTTC. This codes for CASSSTVAGFF.

This clonotype was detected many times. The CDR3, as DNA: TGTGCCACTCGGAGAGAATCCTGGAACGAGCAGTACTTC. Encoded protein: CATRRESWNEQYF. The chain employs TRBV6-5 and TRBJ2-7; D not resolved. The CDR3 loop spans 13 amino acids. Between the trimmed V and J ends, which lost 10 bases and 5 bases, there was a span of 18 bases. Germline CDR1 MNHEY, CDR2 SVGAGI.

In the case of this clonotype: A read error may explain this, as a much larger clone is one base away. The V call is TRBV6-2 or TRBV6-3, the J call TRBJ2-2; tentatively, D is TRBD2 (7 bases). The CDR3 runs to 19 residues. Germline lookup yields CDR1 MNHEY and CDR2 SVGEGT. The CDR3 nucleotides read TGTGCCAGCAGTTACCCAAGCGGGATCCCCGGCCGGGACACCGGGGAGCTGTGTTTT. Its translation is CASSYPSGIPGRDTGELCF.

The chain carries TRBV7-9 and TRBJ1-2, with D perhaps TRBD1 (5 bases). CDR3 length: 15 residues. Trimming left V 3 bases short and J 7 bases short, with 18 bases between. CDR1 SEHNR and CDR2 FQNEAQ come from the germline V gene (reference sequence). CDR3 region: CASSLGQGDLSGYTF. The DNA of the CDR3 is TGTGCCAGCAGCTTGGGGCAGGGTGATTTGAGTGGCTACACCTTC.

In DNA, the CDR3 is TGTGCCAGCAGTGGTCACAGGGAATCCGGGGAGCTGTTTTTT. Translated: CASSGHRESGELFF. The chain carries TRBV2 and TRBJ2-2, with D possibly matching TRBD1 (6 bases). With 4 bases removed from V and 6 bases from J, the gap between germline ends came to 12 bases. Germline V gene sequence: CDR1 SNHLY, CDR2 FYNNEI. The CDR3 consists of 14 residues.

The genes are TRBV7-2 and TRBJ1-2; a weak D match, TRBD1 (6 bases). Germline CDR1 is SGHTA and CDR2 is FQGNSA. The CDR3 extends over 14 amino acids. Trimming took 1 base from V and 3 from J, leaving 9 bases between them. The CDR3: CASSLGQADYGYTF. CDR3 DNA sequence: TGTGCCAGCAGCTTAGGACAGGCCGACTATGGCTACACCTTC. Variable domain in full (rest from reference TRBV7-2 and TRBJ1-2): GAGVSQSPSNKVTEKGKDVELRCDPISGHTALYWYRQSLGQGLEFLIYFQGNSAPDKSGLPSDRFSAERTGGSVSTLTIQRTQQEDSAVYLCASSLGQADYGYTFGSGTRLTVV.